This T cell receptor beta chain was found in a study of type 1 regulatory T cells. About the study: T-allo10 is a Tr1-enriched, alloantigen-specific CD4 T cell product made in vitro.

This clonotype is labeled medium-sized. Germline CDR1 LGHDT, CDR2 YNNKEL (reference sequence). V was shortened by 0 bases and J by 4 bases, with 10 bases between the two germline ends. The CDR3 contains 14 residues. Each CDR3 protein is one row after TCRdb ran MiXCR on the reads. The repertoire holds about 18,000 distinct CDR3 sequences, about a tenth seen once, with approximately 3% in the top ten. The TCR sequence derives from a human donor in good health. This chain links TRBV3-1 with TRBJ2-7; no reliable D call. What was sequenced was CD4+ T cells, either the whole sample or a sorted fraction (not recorded which). CDR3 in amino acids: CASSQDRTNYEQYF. In DNA form, the CDR3 reads TGTGCCAGCAGCCAAGATCGTACGAATTACGAGCAGTACTTC.